A single T cell receptor (beta chain) is shown here with its context. Its antigen is currently unknown. TCRdb independently ran MiXCR on the 5' RACE reads; one entry per CDR3 protein. The data contain hundreds of thousands of distinct CDR3 sequences, roughly 21% of them singletons. This sample is part of a study of T-cell memory formation after mild COVID-19. Overall study: Clusters of TCRs were largely donor specific. Notes on the study in general: The pre-infection memory compartment contained some responding clones, suggesting cross-reactive memory joined. Contracting CD4+ clones sat mainly in CM and EM; CD8+ in EMRA.

The germline gives CDR1 SGHRS, CDR2 YFSETQ. This CDR3 has 14 residues. V dropped 0 bases and J dropped 5 bases, with 8 bases sitting between them. This receptor was taken from an adult woman who had mild COVID-19 (a few samples of this study predate the infection). Cell type and time point are not known. The V call is TRBV5-1, the J call TRBJ1-4; D unresolved. Specimen: PBMCs or a T cell subset sorted from them (not recorded which). CDR3 sequence (DNA): TGCGCCAGCAGCTTGGGGACCGAGAATGAAAAACTGTTTTTT. Protein product: CASSLGTENEKLFF.